This T cell receptor beta chain was observed in a study of T-cell reconstitution after alpha-beta-depleted transplantation in children. CDR1 is SGHRS, CDR2 YFSETQ, per germline. The CDR3 spans 16 residues. Trimming pared 3 bases from V and 1 base from J, leaving 15 bases between. During its preparation, the TCRbeta library received unique molecular identifiers. One entry per CDR3 protein results from TCRdb running MiXCR on the PCR reads. Of approximately 630,000 distinct CDR3 sequences in the sample, under 15% were seen once. The material was PBMCs, obtained before TCRalphabeta/CD19-depleted stem cell transplant. This receptor was taken from a girl aged 2 to 10 with congenital amegakaryocytic thrombocytopenia, due to receive a stem cell transplant. This rearrangement joins TRBV5-1 to TRBJ2-3, with D tentatively TRBD2 (6 bases). The CDR3 region is CASSYLGRGGTDTQYF. CDR3 coding DNA: TGCGCCAGCAGCTACCTGGGGCGGGGAGGCACAGATACGCAGTATTTT.